These T cell receptor beta chains were read from a single sample in a study of blood T cell repertoires in COVID-19. Generated by immunoSEQ multiplex PCR, the TCRdb table keeps only in-frame clones and is missing some. The data hold 250,000 to 350,000 clones, with approximately 90% observed a single time. What was sequenced was peripheral blood. The receptors originated from a woman aged 25 to 45 who had recovered from COVID-19. CDR3s include the opening cysteine and the closing phenylalanine or tryptophan.

V,CDR3
TRBV11-1,CASSHRGGVAETQYF
TRBV5-1,CASSFLAGPTDTQYF
TRBV19,CASSSIWTSGFYNEQFF
TRBV5-1,CASSLGAGGNTDTQYF
TRBV7-9,CASSPSGGESNEQFF
TRBV11-1,CASSSGQGRYGYTF
TRBV29-1,CSVESWDNTDTQYF
TRBV7-8,CASSLRRGPEETQYF
TRBV7-6,CASSLAAPQVSAYEQYF
TRBV5-1,CASSLVPGGAGNEQFF